The entry below describes one T cell receptor beta chain. Its cognate antigen is unknown. This sample is part of a study of T cell repertoires in cytomegalovirus infection. Study information: Use of recently identified HLA-C-restricted and well-studied HLA-B-restricted CMV epitopes was part of the study. The study, taken as a whole, reports: HLA-C-restricted CMV clonotypes gave the most frequent clonotype in two of eight donors. There were carriers of CMV plus the relevant HLA, and cumulative public TCR beta family frequency identified them.

MiXCR was run by TCRdb on the reads, yielding one entry per CDR3 protein. The table shows about 69,000 distinct CDR3 sequences, with about 26% occurring only once. Germline-derived CDR1 and CDR2 are LGHDT and YNNKEL (reference sequence). CDR3 length: 12 residues. V lost 4 bases and J 7 bases, leaving 8 bases between the germline ends. The receptor was isolated from a human donor in good health (CMV status not recorded). Some clones in this sample may be carry-over from other donors' samples. The material sequenced was CD8+ T cells from cultured PBMCs, taken from culture after CMV antigen stimulation. The chain employs TRBV3-1 and TRBJ1-5, with unresolved D. The CDR3 DNA sequence: TGTGCCAGCAGCCGTCCGGGGCAGCCCCAGCATTTT. Residues: CASSRPGQPQHF.